This T cell receptor (beta chain) was documented in a study of blood T cell repertoires in COVID-19. Looked up from germline, CDR1 is PRHDT and CDR2 is FYEKMQ (reference sequence). This CDR3 has 15 amino acids. The ends were cut back, 4 bases at V and 1 base at J, with 13 bases in the middle. As originally analysed: The assay estimated nucleated cells by amplifying reference gene primers. Sequencing used immunoSEQ multiplex PCR; TCRdb keeps in-frame clones, though not all of them. That table supplies the V and J calls and clone size; D and trimming were determined from the DNA. The repertoire consists of 200,000 to 250,000 clones, with 88% occurring once and the leading ten covering around 2.6%. In assigning cohorts, the study relied on participant-reported clinical history. The recovered donors of Cohort 3 showed two negative PCRs, clearance, or symptom resolution.

The material sequenced was PBMCs or T cells enriched from blood (not recorded which). The source of this sequence is a woman under 40 who had recovered from COVID-19. This chain connects TRBV13 to TRBJ1-1; D is uncertain. CDR3 nucleotide sequence: TGTGCCAGCAGCTCCCTTCTACTCGCGAACACTGAAGCTTTCTTT. It is translated as CASSSLLLANTEAFF.